A single sample is the source of the 13 T cell receptor beta chains below, sequenced in a study of blood T cell repertoires in COVID-19. Sequenced by immunoSEQ multiplex PCR; TCRdb stores in-frame clones only, minus some. Here the sample spans roughly 250,000 clones, approximately 79% being singletons. Sequenced: peripheral blood. The receptor set was obtained from an elderly woman with active or convalescent COVID-19.

This chain joins TRBV11-2 and TRBJ2-7; 8 positions match TRBD1. Trimming took 5 bases from V and 2 from J; bases not matched to a gene: 8. CDR1 and CDR2 from the germline V gene are SGHAT and FQNNGV. The CDR3 consists of 15 residues. CDR3 region: CASSRYRDRTYEQYF. DNA for the CDR3: TGTGCCAGCAGCCGGTACCGGGACAGGACCTACGAGCAGTACTTC.

V is TRBV18 and J is TRBJ1-3; 10 bases line up with TRBD1. The CDR3 loop spans 16 amino acids. Germline V gene data show CDR1 as KGHSH and CDR2 as LQKENI. V shed 5 bases, J shed 2 bases, and the junction held 6 bases outside the gene matches. This CDR3 reads CASSTAGTGAGNTIYF. CDR3 in DNA: TGTGCCAGCTCAACTGCCGGGACAGGGGCTGGAAACACCATATATTTT.

The V gene is TRBV4-1, the J gene TRBJ1-4; D remains unclear. The V end was cut by 4 bases, the J end by 8 bases, with 20 bases between. Germline CDR1 and CDR2: MGHRA and YSYEKL. The CDR3 covers 16 residues. CDR3 region: CASSPAGLAEGEKLFF. The CDR3 DNA sequence: TGCGCCAGCAGCCCGGCCGGACTAGCAGAAGGGGAAAAACTGTTTTTT.

This clone was observed once. The chain uses TRBV6-5 and TRBJ2-5; 10 bases align to TRBD1. CDR1 and CDR2 from the germline V gene are MNHEY and SVGAGI. With 6 bases clipped from V and 9 bases from J, the junction kept 7 bases outside the gene matches. CDR3 size: 13 residues. CDR3 residues: CASSYGTGAAQYF. CDR3 coding DNA: TGTGCCAGCAGCTACGGGACAGGGGCTGCCCAGTACTTC.

The chain is built from TRBV6-1 and TRBJ2-1; tentatively, D is TRBD2 (6 bases). The V gene lost 2 bases and the J gene lost 6 bases, with 11 bases spanning the gap. Per germline, CDR1 MNHNS and CDR2 SASEGT. This CDR3 has 14 residues. CDR3 sequence (DNA): TGTGCCAGCAGTGAAAGTGGGACTCCCAATGAGCAGTTCTTC. Its translation is CASSESGTPNEQFF.

V gene TRBV5-5 combines with J gene TRBJ1-3; no reliable D call. V was cut by 0 bases and J by 3 bases, with 10 bases left in between. Germline CDR1 is SGHKS and CDR2 is YYEKEE (reference sequence). CDR3 length: 15 amino acids. The CDR3 DNA is TGTGCCAGCAGCTTGGATGGAGTCAGTGGAAACACCATATATTTT. Protein product: CASSLDGVSGNTIYF.

This clone came up a few times. V is TRBV5-1 and J is TRBJ1-1; 9 bases match TRBD1. Germline-derived CDR1 and CDR2 are SGHRS and YFSETQ. The CDR3 contains 15 residues. V lost 0 bases and J lost 5; bases outside the gene matches: 5. CDR3 DNA: TGCGCCAGCAGCTTGGTCTTGACAGGGGGTACTGAAGCTTTCTTT. Translating gives CASSLVLTGGTEAFF.

The chain couples TRBV30 to TRBJ1-5, with 7 nucleotides matching TRBD1. CDR3 length equals 18 residues. Germline CDR1 is GTSNPN and CDR2 is SVGIG (reference sequence). With V trimmed by 0 bases and J by 2 bases, 13 bases remained unmatched. CDR3 sequence (DNA): TGTGCCTGGAGTGTAGGGTTAGGGGGCGGTCGGGGCAATCAGCCCCAGCATTTT. It yields the protein CAWSVGLGGGRGNQPQHF.

V usage is TRBV7-6 and J usage is TRBJ2-1, with TRBD2 as a possible D gene (6 bases). Germline V gene data show CDR1 as SGHVS and CDR2 as FNYEAQ. V lost 1 base, J lost 2 bases, and 9 bases lay in between. The CDR3 runs 15 residues. CDR3: CASSLGGVAYNEQFF. DNA for the CDR3: TGTGCCAGCAGCTTAGGGGGGGTGGCCTACAATGAGCAGTTCTTC.

This clone appeared a single time. The gene calls are TRBV7-2 and TRBJ2-1, with 8 bases lining up with TRBD2. After removal of 1 base from V and 8 bases from J, the junction contained 7 bases not matched to a gene. The CDR3 has 15 residues. The V gene's germline CDR1 is SGHTA and CDR2 FQGNSA. This chain's CDR3 is CASSLVPGGLYEQFF. The DNA for the CDR3 is TGTGCCAGCAGCTTAGTCCCGGGGGGGTTGTATGAGCAGTTCTTC. Filled out from reference TRBV7-2 and TRBJ2-1, the complete variable domain reads GAGVSQSPSNKVTEKGKDVELRCDPISGHTALYWYRQSLGQGLEFLIYFQGNSAPDKSGLPSDRFSAERTGGSVSTLTIQRTQQEDSAVYLCASSLVPGGLYEQFFGPGTRLTVL.

The J gene is TRBJ2-3, the V gene TRBV11-3, with D maybe TRBD1 (6 bases). Germline V lookup: CDR1 SGHNT, CDR2 YENEEA. The V and J ends lost 1 base and 3 bases respectively, with 14 bases between them. The CDR3 contains 16 residues. The CDR3 bases are TGTGCCAGCAGCTTAGGTCAGGGGATAGGGACAGATACGCAGTATTTT. This gives the protein CASSLGQGIGTDTQYF.

This clone has just one count. The V call is TRBV29-1, the J call TRBJ1-2; TRBD1 might be the D (6 bases). This CDR3 has 12 amino acids. V was cut by 6 bases and J by 2 bases, with 10 bases left in between. In germline, CDR1 is SQVTM, CDR2 ANQGSEA. The CDR3 region has the DNA TGCAGCGTACAACAGGGAAACTATGGCTACACCTTC. This gives the protein CSVQQGNYGYTF.

CDR3 in amino acids: CASSYRTDQPQHF. The CDR3 DNA follows: TGTGCCAGCAGTTACAGGACCGATCAGCCCCAGCATTTT. The chain links TRBV2 to TRBJ1-5; D possibly corresponds to TRBD1 (5 bases). The CDR3 covers 13 residues. V was trimmed by 5 bases and J by 5 bases, leaving 10 bases between them. The germline gives CDR1 SNHLY, CDR2 FYNNEI. The entire variable domain, with the rest obtained from reference TRBV2 and TRBJ1-5, is as follows: EPEVTQTPSHQVTQMGQEVILRCVPISNHLYFYWYRQILGQKVEFLVSFYNNEISEKSEIFDDQFSVERPDGSNFTLKIRSTKLEDSAMYFCASSYRTDQPQHFGDGTRLSIL.